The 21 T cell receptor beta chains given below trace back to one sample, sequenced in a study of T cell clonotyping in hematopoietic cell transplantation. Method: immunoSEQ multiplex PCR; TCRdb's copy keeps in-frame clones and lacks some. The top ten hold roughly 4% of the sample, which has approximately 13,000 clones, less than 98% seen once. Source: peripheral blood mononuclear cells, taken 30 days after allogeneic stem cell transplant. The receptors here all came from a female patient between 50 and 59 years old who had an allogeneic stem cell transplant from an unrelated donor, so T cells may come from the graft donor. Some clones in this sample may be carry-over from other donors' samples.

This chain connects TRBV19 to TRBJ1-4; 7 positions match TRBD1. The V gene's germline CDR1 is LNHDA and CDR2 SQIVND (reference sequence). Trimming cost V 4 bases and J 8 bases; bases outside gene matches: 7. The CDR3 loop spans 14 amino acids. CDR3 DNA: TGTGCCAGTAGTACAAGGGGGCTAGAGGAAAAACTGTTTTTT. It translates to CASSTRGLEEKLFF.

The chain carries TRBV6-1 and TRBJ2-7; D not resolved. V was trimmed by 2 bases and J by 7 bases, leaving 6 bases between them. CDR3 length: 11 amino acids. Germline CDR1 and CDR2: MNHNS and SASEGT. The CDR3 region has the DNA TGTGCCAGCAGTGAATACCGGGAGCAGTACTTC. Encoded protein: CASSEYREQYF.

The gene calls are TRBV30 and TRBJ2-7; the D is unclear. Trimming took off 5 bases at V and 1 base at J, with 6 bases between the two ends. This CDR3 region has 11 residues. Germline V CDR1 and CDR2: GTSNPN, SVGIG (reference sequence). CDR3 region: CAWGGSYEQYF. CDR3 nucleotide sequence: TGTGCCTGGGGTGGTTCCTACGAGCAGTACTTC.

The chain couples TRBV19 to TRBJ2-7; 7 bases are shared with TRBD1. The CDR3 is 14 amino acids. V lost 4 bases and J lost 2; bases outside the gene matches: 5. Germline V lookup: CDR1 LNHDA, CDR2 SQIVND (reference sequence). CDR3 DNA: TGTGCCAGTAGTAGGACAGGTTCTACCTACGAGCAGTACTTC. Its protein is CASSRTGSTYEQYF.

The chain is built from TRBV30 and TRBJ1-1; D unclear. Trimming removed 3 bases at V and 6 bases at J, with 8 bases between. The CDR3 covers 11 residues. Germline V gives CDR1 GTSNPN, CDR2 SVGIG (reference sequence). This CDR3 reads CAWRRRAEAFF. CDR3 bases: TGTGCCTGGAGGAGGAGGGCTGAAGCTTTCTTT.

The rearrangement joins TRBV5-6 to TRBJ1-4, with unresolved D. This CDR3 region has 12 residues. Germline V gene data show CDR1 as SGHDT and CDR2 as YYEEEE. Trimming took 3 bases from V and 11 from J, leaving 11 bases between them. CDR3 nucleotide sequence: TGTGCCAGCAGCTCGGCCCTGGGGAAACTGTTTTTT. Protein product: CASSSALGKLFF.

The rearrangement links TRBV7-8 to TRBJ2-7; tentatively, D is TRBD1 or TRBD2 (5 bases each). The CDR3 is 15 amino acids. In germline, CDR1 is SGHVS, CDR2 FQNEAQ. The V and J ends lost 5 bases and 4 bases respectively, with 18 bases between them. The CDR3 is CASSPTSGAGYEQYF. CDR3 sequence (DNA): TGTGCCAGCAGCCCTACCTCCGGGGCCGGGTACGAGCAGTACTTC.

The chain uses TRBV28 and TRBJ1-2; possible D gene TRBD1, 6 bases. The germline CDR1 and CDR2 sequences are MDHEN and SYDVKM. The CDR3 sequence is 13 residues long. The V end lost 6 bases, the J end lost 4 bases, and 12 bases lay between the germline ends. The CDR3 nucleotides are TGTGCCAGCAGACCAGGGGCAGTCTATGGCTACACCTTC. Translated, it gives CASRPGAVYGYTF.

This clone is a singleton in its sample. The CDR3 loop is CASSEAYPNEQYF. The DNA of the CDR3 is TGTGCCAGCAGTGAAGCGTACCCCAACGAGCAGTACTTC. The J gene is TRBJ2-7, the V gene TRBV6-1; unclear D gene. The CDR3 loop spans 13 amino acids. Trimming pared 0 bases from V and 5 bases from J, leaving 8 bases between. In germline, CDR1 is MNHNS, CDR2 SASEGT.

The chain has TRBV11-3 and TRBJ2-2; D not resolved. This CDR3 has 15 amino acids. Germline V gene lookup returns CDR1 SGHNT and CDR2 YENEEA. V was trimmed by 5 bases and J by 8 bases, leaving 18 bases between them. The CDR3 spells CASSRTALGAGELFF. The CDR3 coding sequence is TGTGCCAGCAGCCGGACGGCCCTAGGTGCTGGGGAGCTGTTTTTT. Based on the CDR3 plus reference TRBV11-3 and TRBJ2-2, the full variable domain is EAGVVQSPRYKIIEKKQPVAFWCNPISGHNTLYWYLQNLGQGPELLIRYENEEAVDDSQLPKDRFSAERLKGVDSTLKIQPAELGDSAVYLCASSRTALGAGELFFGEGSRLTVL.

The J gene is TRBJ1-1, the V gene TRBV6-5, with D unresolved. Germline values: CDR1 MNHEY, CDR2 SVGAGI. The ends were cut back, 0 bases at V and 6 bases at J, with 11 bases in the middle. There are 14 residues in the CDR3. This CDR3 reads CASSYSRSSAEAFF. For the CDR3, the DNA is TGTGCCAGCAGTTACTCGAGGTCATCCGCTGAAGCTTTCTTT.

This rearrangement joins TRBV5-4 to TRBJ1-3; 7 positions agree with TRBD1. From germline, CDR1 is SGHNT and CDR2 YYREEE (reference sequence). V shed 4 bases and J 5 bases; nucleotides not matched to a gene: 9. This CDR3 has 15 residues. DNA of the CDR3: TGTGCCAGCAGCCCCGGACAGGAGCGAAGAAACACCATATATTTT. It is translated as CASSPGQERRNTIYF. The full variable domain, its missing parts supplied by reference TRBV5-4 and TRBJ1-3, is ETGVTQSPTHLIKTRGQQVTLRCSSQSGHNTVSWYQQALGQGPQFIFQYYREEENGRGNFPPRFSGLQFPNYSSELNVNALELDDSALYLCASSPGQERRNTIYFGEGSWLTVV.

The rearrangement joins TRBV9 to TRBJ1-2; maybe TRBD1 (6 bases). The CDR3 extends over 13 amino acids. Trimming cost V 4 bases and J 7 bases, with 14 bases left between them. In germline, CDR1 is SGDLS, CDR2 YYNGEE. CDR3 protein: CASSQAGGLGYTF. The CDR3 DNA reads TGTGCCAGCAGCCAAGCTGGGGGGCTTGGCTACACCTTC.

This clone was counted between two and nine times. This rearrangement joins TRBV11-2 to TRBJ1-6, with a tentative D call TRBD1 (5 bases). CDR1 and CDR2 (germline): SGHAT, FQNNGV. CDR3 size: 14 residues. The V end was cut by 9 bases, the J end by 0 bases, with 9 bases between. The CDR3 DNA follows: TGTGCCAGTAAGACAGACTCCTATAATTCACCCCTCCACTTT. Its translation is CASKTDSYNSPLHF. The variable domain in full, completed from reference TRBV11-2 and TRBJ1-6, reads EAGVAQSPRYKIIEKRQSVAFWCNPISGHATLYWYQQILGQGPKLLIQFQNNGVVDDSQLPKDRFSAERLKGVDSTLKIQPAKLEDSAVYLCASKTDSYNSPLHFGNGTRLTVT.

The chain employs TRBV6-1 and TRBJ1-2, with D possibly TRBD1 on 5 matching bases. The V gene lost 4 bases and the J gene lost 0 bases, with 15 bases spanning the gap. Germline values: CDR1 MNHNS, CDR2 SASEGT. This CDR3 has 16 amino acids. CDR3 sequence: CASSARDGLANYGYTF. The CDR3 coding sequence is TGTGCCAGCAGTGCTAGGGACGGCCTAGCTAACTATGGCTACACCTTC.

DNA of the CDR3: TGTGCCAGCAGCAAGACGGCCGGGACAGGGGGAAACACCATATATTTT. Residues: CASSKTAGTGGNTIYF. The chain carries TRBV5-4 and TRBJ1-3, with TRBD1 matching 9 bases. Germline CDR1 SGHNT, CDR2 YYREEE (reference sequence). There are 16 residues in the CDR3. V shed 4 bases, J shed 4 bases, and the junction held 9 bases outside the gene matches.

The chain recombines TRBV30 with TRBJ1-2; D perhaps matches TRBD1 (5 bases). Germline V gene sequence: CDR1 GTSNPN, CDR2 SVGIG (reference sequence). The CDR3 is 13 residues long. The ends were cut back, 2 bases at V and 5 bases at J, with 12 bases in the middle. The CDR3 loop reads CAWSITGKYGYTF. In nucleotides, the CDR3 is TGTGCCTGGAGTATCACAGGAAAATATGGCTACACCTTC.

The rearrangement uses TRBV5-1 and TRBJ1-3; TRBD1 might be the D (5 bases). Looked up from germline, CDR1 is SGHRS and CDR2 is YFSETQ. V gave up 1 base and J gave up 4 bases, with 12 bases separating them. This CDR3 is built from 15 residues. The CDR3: CASSLRGAEGNTIYF. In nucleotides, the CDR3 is TGCGCCAGCAGCTTGAGGGGCGCGGAGGGAAACACCATATATTTT. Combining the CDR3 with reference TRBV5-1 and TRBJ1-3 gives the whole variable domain KAGVTQTPRYLIKTRGQQVTLSCSPISGHRSVSWYQQTPGQGLQFLFEYFSETQRNKGNFPGRFSGRQFSNSRSEMNVSTLELGDSALYLCASSLRGAEGNTIYFGEGSWLTVV.

CDR3 coding DNA: TGTGCCAGCAGCAATAATAAAATCAGGGGCTCCTACGAGCAGTACTTC. Translation: CASSNNKIRGSYEQYF. V usage is TRBV27 and J usage is TRBJ2-7, with D perhaps matching TRBD1 (6 bases). Looked up from germline, CDR1 is MNHEY and CDR2 is SMNVEV (reference sequence). Trimming pared 6 bases from V and 0 bases from J, leaving 18 bases between. The CDR3 length is 16 residues.

The DNA for the CDR3 is TGTGCCAGCAGACTTACCGGCTCTGGAAACACCATATATTTT. Its protein is CASRLTGSGNTIYF. V gene TRBV25-1 combines with J gene TRBJ1-3; D is ambiguous. V was cut by 6 bases and J by 0 bases, with 9 bases left in between. This CDR3 region has 14 residues. Germline V CDR1 and CDR2: MGHDK, SYGVNS.

CDR3 sequence (DNA): TGCAGCGTGTCTCCGGGACAGTCCAATCAGCCCCAGCATTTT. It codes for CSVSPGQSNQPQHF. V usage is TRBV29-1 and J usage is TRBJ1-5, with TRBD1 matching 7 bases. V was clipped by 6 bases and J by 3 bases; unmatched bases: 8. The CDR3 runs to 14 residues. CDR1 is SQVTM and CDR2 is ANQGSEA in the germline V gene.